This entry features one TCR beta chain sequence. Its specificity is not known. PBMCs, at least 7 million per sample, were isolated. Germline lookup yields CDR1 LGHNT and CDR2 FRNRAP. This CDR3 region has 17 residues. V gave up 0 bases and J gave up 0 bases, with 14 bases separating them. Sample-barcoded 5' priming and a J-beta primer mix drove a second PCR of about 6 to 11 cycles. TCRdb redid the calling of the 5' RACE reads with MiXCR, one entry per CDR3 protein. The sample shows approximately 2,000,000 distinct CDR3 sequences, 35% to 50% of them seen only once. The entry originates in a study of blood T cells in healthy people across ages. Whole-study results and caveats: It was not possible, with unsorted PBMCs, to conclusively compare naive and antigen-experienced cells.

The gene calls are TRBV12-5 and TRBJ1-2; maybe TRBD1 (6 bases). The clonotype originates from a human donor in good health. The specimen sequenced was blood. The CDR3 region is CASGLVTGKGPNYGYTF. The CDR3 coding sequence is TGTGCTAGTGGTTTGGTAACAGGGAAGGGGCCTAACTATGGCTACACCTTC.